This TCR beta chain was found in a study of T cells after somatic rescue of genetic block. This clone was seen a single time. Repertoires were generated with immunoSEQ multiplex PCR, while TCRdb's copy carries only in-frame clones and drops some. The repertoire holds approximately 12,000 clones, with 70% to 75% as singletons. With V trimmed by 2 bases and J by 5 bases, 0 bases remained unmatched. Germline V gene sequence: CDR1 MNHNY, CDR2 SVGAGI (reference sequence). CDR3 length: 14 amino acids. Specimen: peripheral blood mononuclear cells (PBMCs). This TCR came from a boy aged 5 to 17. The chain has TRBV6-6 and TRBJ2-1, with 10 bases identical to TRBD2. CDR3 loop: CASSYTSGNNEQFF. CDR3 DNA: TGTGCCAGCAGTTACACTAGCGGGAACAATGAGCAGTTCTTC.